This is a list of T cell receptor beta chains from one sample in a study of regulatory T cells in long-lasting Graves disease. From the multiplex PCR reads, TCRdb called clonotypes with MiXCR, one entry per CDR3 protein. The sample includes over 300,000 distinct CDR3 sequences, 15% to 20% of them seen just once. The starting material was peripheral blood mononuclear cells (PBMCs), obtained when the disease was refractory, from a patient treated with antithyroid drugs. The receptors shown here come from a female donor with Graves disease. Each CDR3 is given with its conserved first and last residue. A D gene is named only where the DNA matches it firmly. Some rows mark clone size as missing; the rest say once, few, many or name a class of expanded clone.

14	TRBD1	TRBV6-1	TRBJ1-4	many	CASRAGTGDEKLFF	TGTGCCAGCAGGGCCGGGACAGGGGATGAAAAACTGTTTTTT
13	.	TRBV6-5	TRBJ1-1	few	CASSYGVQGRPFF	TGTGCCAGCAGTTATGGGGTGCAGGGGCGACCTTTCTTT
17	.	TRBV6-8	TRBJ2-2	many	CASSYRQYGGGTGELFF	TGTGCCAGCAGTTACCGCCAGTATGGTGGGGGCACCGGGGAGCTGTTTTTT
13	.	TRBV10-3	TRBJ2-7	few	CAISERRDYEQYF	TGTGCCATCAGTGAGCGCCGGGACTACGAGCAGTACTTC
11	TRBD2	TRBV20-1	TRBJ2-7	few	CSASPGGEQYF	TGCAGTGCTAGCCCGGGAGGCGAGCAGTACTTC
15	.	TRBV18	TRBJ2-7	few	CASSPGTDGGLGQYF	TGTGCCAGCTCACCGGGGACAGACGGGGGGCTAGGGCAGTACTTC
12	.	TRBV6-1	TRBJ1-1	many	CASEGQGDEAFF	TGTGCCAGCGAAGGGCAGGGAGATGAAGCTTTCTTT
14	.	TRBV7-9	TRBJ1-3	.	CASSSRQSGNTIYF	TGTGCTAGCAGCTCGAGACAGTCAGGAAACACCATATATTTT
14	.	TRBV18	TRBJ2-7	.	CASSPPYKTYEQYF	TGTGCCAGCTCACCACCGTACAAAACCTACGAGCAGTACTTC
15	.	TRBV9	TRBJ1-5	many	CASRVQIPFPQPQHF	TGTGCCAGCAGAGTCCAGATTCCGTTCCCTCAGCCCCAGCATTTT
14	TRBD1	TRBV5-1	TRBJ2-7	few	CASRGTGANYEQYF	TGCGCCAGCAGGGGGACAGGGGCCAACTACGAGCAGTACTTC
15	.	TRBV7-9	TRBJ2-7	.	CASSLGKDYSYGQYF	TGTGCCAGCAGCTTAGGGAAGGACTATTCCTACGGGCAGTACTTC
14	.	TRBV11-2	TRBJ2-2	few	CASSSVVGTGELFF	TGTGCCAGCAGCTCAGTAGTGGGCACCGGGGAGCTGTTTTTT
13	.	TRBV29-1	TRBJ1-1	many	CSGRTQANTEAFF	TGCAGCGGACGAACACAGGCGAACACTGAAGCTTTCTTT
16	TRBD1	TRBV28	TRBJ1-5	many	CASSLRYRGKDQPQHF	TGTGCCAGCAGTTTAAGGTACAGGGGCAAGGATCAGCCCCAGCATTTT
16	TRBD2	TRBV24-1	TRBJ2-5	once	CATSEKAGGVQETQYF	TGTGCCACCAGTGAAAAGGCGGGAGGGGTGCAAGAGACCCAGTACTTC
13	TRBD1	TRBV27	TRBJ1-2	.	CARGTGGAYGHTF	TGTGCCAGAGGGACAGGGGGCGCGTATGGCCACACCTTC
13	.	TRBV20-1	TRBJ1-6	many	CSVKQGFNSPLHF	TGCAGTGTTAAACAGGGTTTTAATTCACCCCTCCACTTT
13	.	TRBV6-2/TRBV6-3	TRBJ1-1	few	CASSRGGGRSAFF	TGTGCCAGCAGCAGGGGCGGTGGCAGATCAGCTTTCTTT
15	.	TRBV5-1	TRBJ1-5	few	CASSSQTAPSQPQHF	TGCGCCAGCAGCTCCCAGACAGCGCCGAGTCAGCCCCAGCATTTT
15	.	TRBV4-1	TRBJ2-7	.	CASSQVLAGINEQYF	TGCGCCAGCAGCCAAGTGCTCGCAGGGATAAACGAGCAGTACTTC
14	.	TRBV4-1	TRBJ1-4	.	CASSPYETNEKLFF	TGCGCCAGCAGCCCCTACGAAACTAATGAAAAACTGTTTTTT
16	.	TRBV6-5	TRBJ1-1	.	CASSYTPGGLNTEAFF	TGTGCCAGCAGTTACACCCCGGGGGGCCTGAACACTGAAGCTTTCTTT
13	.	TRBV18	TRBJ1-1	many	CASSPVTDTEAFF	TGTGCCAGCTCACCAGTAACAGACACTGAAGCTTTCTTT
20	TRBD1	TRBV7-9	TRBJ1-5	few	CASSSSFRDRGFPNNQPQHF	TGTGCCAGCAGTTCCTCATTCCGGGACAGGGGATTCCCCAACAATCAGCCCCAGCATTTT
15	.	TRBV2	TRBJ2-4	.	CASSRPTGAKNIQYF	TGTGCCAGCAGTAGACCGACTGGGGCCAAAAACATTCAGTACTTC
14	.	TRBV18	TRBJ1-6	many	CASSPPGRGSPLHF	TGTGCCAGCTCACCCCCCGGAAGGGGTTCACCCCTCCACTTT
15	.	TRBV28	TRBJ1-6	few	CASSPRKGVGSPLHF	TGTGCCAGCAGTCCTAGGAAAGGAGTAGGTTCACCCCTCCACTTT
15	.	TRBV2	TRBJ2-2	many	CASSESSWNTGELFF	TGTGCCAGCAGTGAATCCTCGTGGAACACCGGGGAGCTGTTTTTT
15	.	TRBV7-9	TRBJ2-7	many	CASSLPTSGGREQYF	TGTGCCAGCAGCTTACCTACTTCCGGGGGACGCGAGCAGTACTTC
17	TRBD1	TRBV27	TRBJ1-6	.	CASSLFGNQGAGSPLHF	TGTGCCAGCAGTTTATTTGGCAACCAGGGGGCCGGTTCACCCCTCCACTTT
16	TRBD1	TRBV6-9	TRBJ1-5	.	CASSYPPQGASQPQHF	TGTGCCAGCAGTTACCCCCCGCAGGGGGCAAGTCAGCCCCAGCATTTT
15	TRBD1	TRBV7-8	TRBJ1-1	few	CASSLWGRQGDEAFF	TGTGCCAGCAGCTTATGGGGCAGGCAGGGGGATGAAGCTTTCTTT
17	TRBD2	TRBV9	TRBJ2-5	.	CASSVAGTSGILETQYF	TGTGCCAGCAGCGTAGCTGGGACTAGCGGGATCCTGGAGACCCAGTACTTC
14	.	TRBV18	TRBJ1-2	.	CASSPRDGGYGYTF	TGTGCCAGCTCACCCCGGGACGGAGGATATGGCTACACCTTC
14	.	TRBV27	TRBJ2-5	many	CASSSPGRSETQYF	TGTGCCAGCAGTTCCCCGGGGAGATCCGAGACCCAGTACTTC
15	TRBD2	TRBV18	TRBJ2-5	many	CASSPRAGTQETQYF	TGTGCCAGCTCACCAAGAGCGGGGACGCAGGAGACCCAGTACTTC
12	.	TRBV5-1	TRBJ1-2	.	CASRVDNYGYTF	TGCGCCAGCAGGGTAGACAACTATGGCTACACCTTC
17	TRBD1	TRBV27	TRBJ2-2	.	CASSLSAGTGFTGELFF	TGTGCCAGCAGTTTATCTGCCGGGACAGGGTTCACCGGGGAGCTGTTTTTT
18	TRBD1	TRBV7-9	TRBJ1-4	.	CASSLGDRGPGLDEKLFF	TGTGCCAGCAGCTTAGGGGACAGGGGGCCCGGGCTGGATGAAAAACTGTTTTTT
17	TRBD1	TRBV2	TRBJ2-7	many	CASSEGQQGALSYEQYF	TGTGCCAGCAGTGAAGGGCAACAGGGGGCCTTATCCTACGAGCAGTACTTC
15	.	TRBV10-3	TRBJ1-2	few	CAISESRAGLYGYTF	TGTGCCATCAGTGAGTCTCGGGCAGGACTCTATGGCTACACCTTC
13	.	TRBV19	TRBJ2-5	few	CASSNEGQETQYF	TGTGCCAGTAGTAATGAGGGGCAAGAGACCCAGTACTTC
11	.	TRBV30	TRBJ1-2	many	CAWSPTGGYTF	TGTGCCTGGAGTCCGACGGGAGGCTACACCTTC
15	TRBD1	TRBV20-1	TRBJ1-1	few	CSASRTGRMNTEAFF	TGCAGTGCTAGCAGGACAGGGAGAATGAACACTGAAGCTTTCTTT
14	TRBD1	TRBV3-1	TRBJ1-2	.	CASFQGGSDYGYTF	TGTGCCAGCTTCCAAGGGGGCAGTGACTATGGCTACACCTTC
13	TRBD2	TRBV28	TRBJ2-3	.	CASALAGTDTQYF	TGTGCCAGCGCCCTAGCGGGCACAGATACGCAGTATTTT
13	.	TRBV11-3	TRBJ2-5	.	CASSSALRETQYF	TGTGCCAGCAGCTCCGCCCTGAGGGAGACCCAGTACTTC
14	.	TRBV10-3	TRBJ1-1	many	CAISEGSVNTEAFF	TGTGCCATCAGTGAGGGCAGCGTGAACACTGAAGCTTTCTTT
15	.	TRBV19	TRBJ2-7	.	CASSISRESSYEQYF	TGTGCCAGTAGTATCTCACGGGAGAGCTCCTACGAGCAGTACTTC
19	TRBD2	TRBV7-9	TRBJ2-2	few	CASRSRPGTSGKNTGELFF	TGTGCCAGCAGGTCAAGACCCGGGACTAGCGGGAAGAACACCGGGGAGCTGTTTTTT
11	.	TRBV29-1	TRBJ1-4	many	CSARRGEKLFF	TGCAGCGCACGACGGGGTGAAAAACTGTTTTTT
15	.	TRBV12-3/TRBV12-4	TRBJ2-5	.	CASSLFGGLGETQYF	TGTGCCAGCAGTTTATTTGGGGGGTTGGGGGAGACCCAGTACTTC
16	TRBD1	TRBV7-9	TRBJ1-1	.	CASSLYDRGLNTEAFF	TGTGCCAGCAGCTTATACGACAGGGGGCTGAACACTGAAGCTTTCTTT
14	.	TRBV4-1	TRBJ1-2	.	CASSQDIGYYGYTF	TGCGCCAGCAGCCAAGACATAGGCTACTATGGCTACACCTTC
14	.	TRBV29-1	TRBJ1-1	.	CSVDSRLKNTEAFF	TGCAGCGTTGACTCCCGGCTAAAGAACACTGAAGCTTTCTTT
16	TRBD1	TRBV27	TRBJ1-6	.	CASSLSGQAYNSPLHF	TGTGCCAGCAGTTTATCCGGACAGGCCTATAATTCACCCCTCCACTTT
13	TRBD1	TRBV5-5	TRBJ1-6	once	CASSMDRVGPLHF	TGTGCCAGCAGCATGGACAGGGTCGGACCCCTCCACTTT